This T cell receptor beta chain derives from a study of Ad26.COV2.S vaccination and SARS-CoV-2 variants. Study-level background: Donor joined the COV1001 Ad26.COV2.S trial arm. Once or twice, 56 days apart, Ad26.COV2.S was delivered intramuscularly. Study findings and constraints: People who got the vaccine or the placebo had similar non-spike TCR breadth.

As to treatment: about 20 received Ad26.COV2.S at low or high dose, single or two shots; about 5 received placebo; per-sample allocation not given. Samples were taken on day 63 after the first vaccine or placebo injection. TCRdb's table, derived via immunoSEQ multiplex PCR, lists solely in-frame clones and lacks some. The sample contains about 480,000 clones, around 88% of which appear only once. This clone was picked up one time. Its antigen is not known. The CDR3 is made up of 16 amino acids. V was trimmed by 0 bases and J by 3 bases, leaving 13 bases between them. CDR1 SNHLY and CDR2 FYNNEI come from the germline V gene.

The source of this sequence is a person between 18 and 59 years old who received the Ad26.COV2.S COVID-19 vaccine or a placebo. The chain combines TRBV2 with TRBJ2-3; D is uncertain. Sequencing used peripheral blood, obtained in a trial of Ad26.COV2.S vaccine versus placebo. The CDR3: CASSEADGVGTDTQYF. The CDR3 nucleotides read TGTGCCAGCAGTGAAGCTGATGGGGTGGGGACAGATACGCAGTATTTT.